This T cell receptor beta chain was recovered during a study of cytomegalovirus exposure and HLA in healthy donors. Turning to the study itself: The approximately 110 validation repertoires used a platform that matched the one used for the 600 to 700 first-cohort repertoires, as a later analysis reported. General study points: According to a subsequent analysis, TCR clusters identified in the first cohort showed a tendency to co-occur across the approximately 110 validation repertoires. Overall, approximately 180 TCR beta chains were annotated as cytomegalovirus-associated.

The donors were part of the roughly 130-subject validation cohort, which stood apart from the roughly 670-subject first cohort. Remarks on this clone: Antigen unknown.

Here immunoSEQ multiplex PCR was the method, and the copy in TCRdb shows in-frame clones only, minus some. The data show about 180,000 clones, just under 90% seen once. This CDR3 is built from 14 residues. The V gene lost 5 bases and the J gene lost 3 bases, with 13 bases spanning the gap. The V gene's germline CDR1 is KGHSH and CDR2 LQKENI. The origin of this receptor is a woman under 40 in good health and CMV-seronegative. The sample taken for sequencing was PBMCs. The V and J genes are TRBV18 and TRBJ1-2; D may be TRBD1 (5 bases). The CDR3 sequence is CASSTLQDDYGYTF. The CDR3 DNA reads TGTGCCAGCTCAACACTACAGGATGACTATGGCTACACCTTC.